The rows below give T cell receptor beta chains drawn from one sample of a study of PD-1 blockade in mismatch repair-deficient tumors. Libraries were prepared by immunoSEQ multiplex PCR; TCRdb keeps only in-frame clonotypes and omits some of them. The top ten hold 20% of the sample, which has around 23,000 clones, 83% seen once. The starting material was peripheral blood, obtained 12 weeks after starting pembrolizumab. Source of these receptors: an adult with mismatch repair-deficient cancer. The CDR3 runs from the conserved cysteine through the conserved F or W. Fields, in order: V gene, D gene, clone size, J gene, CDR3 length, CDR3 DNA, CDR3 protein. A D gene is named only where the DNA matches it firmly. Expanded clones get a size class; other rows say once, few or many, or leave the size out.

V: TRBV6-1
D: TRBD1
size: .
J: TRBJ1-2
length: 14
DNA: TGTGCCAGCAGTCCGAGGGACAGGGAAAATGGCTACACCTTC
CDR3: CASSPRDRENGYTF

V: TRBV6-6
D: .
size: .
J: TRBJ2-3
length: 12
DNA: TGTGCCAGCAGTTACTTTTCAGATACGCAGTATTTT
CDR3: CASSYFSDTQYF

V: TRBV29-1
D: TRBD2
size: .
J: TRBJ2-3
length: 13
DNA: TGCAGCGTTGTAGCGGGAGCCACAGATACGCAGTATTTT
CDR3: CSVVAGATDTQYF

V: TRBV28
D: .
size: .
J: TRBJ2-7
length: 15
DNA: TGTGCCAGCAGTTTATTTCTAGCGCCCTCCTACGAGCAGTACTTC
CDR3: CASSLFLAPSYEQYF

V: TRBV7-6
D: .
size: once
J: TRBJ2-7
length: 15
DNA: TGTGCCAGCAGCTTAGTGGCGGACAACACCTACGAGCAGTACTTC
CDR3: CASSLVADNTYEQYF

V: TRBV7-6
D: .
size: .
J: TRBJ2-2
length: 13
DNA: TGTGCCAGTGGGGACCGAAACACCGGGGAGCTGTTTTTT
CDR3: CASGDRNTGELFF

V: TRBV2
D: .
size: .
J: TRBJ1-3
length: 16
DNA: TGTGCCAGCAGTGAAGCGCCACAGAGCGCTGGAAACACCATATATTTT
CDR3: CASSEAPQSAGNTIYF

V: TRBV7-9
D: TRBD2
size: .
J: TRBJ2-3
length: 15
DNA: TGTGCCAGCAGCGTGCCTAGCGGGATAACAGATACGCAGTATTTT
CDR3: CASSVPSGITDTQYF

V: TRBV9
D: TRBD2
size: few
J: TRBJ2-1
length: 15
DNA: TGTGCCAGCAGCGAGGGACTAGCGGGAGTTTATGAGCAGTTCTTC
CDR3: CASSEGLAGVYEQFF

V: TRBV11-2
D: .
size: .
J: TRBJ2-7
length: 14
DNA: TGTGCCAGCAGCTCCGCAAGGACAGCCTACGAGCAGTACTTC
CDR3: CASSSARTAYEQYF

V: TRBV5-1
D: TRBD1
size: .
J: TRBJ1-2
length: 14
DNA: TGCGCCAGCAGCCAGGGACAGGGGGGTCATAGCTACACCTTC
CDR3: CASSQGQGGHSYTF

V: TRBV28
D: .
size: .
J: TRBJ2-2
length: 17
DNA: TGTGCCAGCAGACACTCCCATCTGCGACAAAGAGCCGGGGAGCTGTTTTTT
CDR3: CASRHSHLRQRAGELFF

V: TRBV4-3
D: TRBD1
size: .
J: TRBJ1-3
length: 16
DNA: TGCGCCAGCAGCCAGGGCGAGGGGGCTTTAGGAAACACCATATATTTT
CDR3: CASSQGEGALGNTIYF

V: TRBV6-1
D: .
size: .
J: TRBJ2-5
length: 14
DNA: TGTGCCAGCAGTGGAGATGGTTGGGGGGAGACCCAGTACTTC
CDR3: CASSGDGWGETQYF

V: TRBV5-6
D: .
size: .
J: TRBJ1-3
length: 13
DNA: TGTGCCAGCAGCTTGGTGAGGGGAAACACCATATATTTT
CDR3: CASSLVRGNTIYF

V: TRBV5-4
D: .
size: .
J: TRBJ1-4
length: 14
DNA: TGTGCCAGCAGCTCCGGGACCCCAAATGAAAAACTGTTTTTT
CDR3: CASSSGTPNEKLFF

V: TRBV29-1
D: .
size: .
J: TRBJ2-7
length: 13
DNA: TGCAGCGTTGAAACCGGTACTAGCTACGTGGAGTACTTC
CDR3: CSVETGTSYVEYF